This TCR beta chain was found in a study of regulatory T cells in long-lasting Graves disease. This clonotype was seen repeatedly, ten times or more. Its antigen is still unknown. Time point: persistent/refractory GD, antithyroid drugs over 5 years with positive TRAb. With RNA extracted from PBMCs as input, the TCR library was made. It was an endocrinology department in Xi'an, China, that provided the patients. Germline-derived CDR1 and CDR2 are SGHRS and YFSETQ. The CDR3 runs 15 residues. V was pared by 4 bases and J by 4 bases, with 15 bases between. Findings and limits, study-wide: Public clonotype sharing was higher in persistent than newly diagnosed patients. With persistent disease, TRBV28, TRBJ1-2 and TRBJ2-5 were the favored segments. Persistent Graves' patients showed less TCR diversity than newly diagnosed ones.

Libraries of TCR beta came from iRepertoire HTBI primers plus Arm-PCR of CDR3 regions. TCRdb used MiXCR to reprocess the multiplex PCR reads, holding one entry per CDR3 protein. The repertoire has more than 300,000 distinct CDR3 sequences, about 18% of them found once; the top ten carry roughly 27%. Source: peripheral blood mononuclear cells (PBMCs), taken when the disease was refractory, from a patient treated with antithyroid drugs. This chain uses TRBV5-1 with TRBJ2-1; tentative D call: TRBD1 (5 bases). This clonotype was sampled from a female donor with Graves disease. CDR3 amino acids: CASSRRSQVYNEQFF. In nucleotides, the CDR3 is TGCGCCAGCAGCAGACGATCACAGGTTTACAATGAGCAGTTCTTC.